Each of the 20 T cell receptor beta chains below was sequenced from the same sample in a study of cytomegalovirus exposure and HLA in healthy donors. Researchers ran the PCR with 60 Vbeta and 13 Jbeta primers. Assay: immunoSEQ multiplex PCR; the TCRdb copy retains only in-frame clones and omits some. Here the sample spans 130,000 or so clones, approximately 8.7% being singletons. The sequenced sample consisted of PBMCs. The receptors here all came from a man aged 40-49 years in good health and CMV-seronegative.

CDR3 in amino acids: CASSPLGRGINEQYF. The CDR3 DNA sequence: TGTGCCAGCTCACCCCTAGGGAGGGGCATCAACGAGCAGTACTTC. The chain couples TRBV18 to TRBJ2-7; 7 bases match TRBD2. Per germline, CDR1 KGHSH and CDR2 LQKENI. V shed 3 bases and J 5 bases; nucleotides not matched to a gene: 10. This CDR3 contains 15 residues.

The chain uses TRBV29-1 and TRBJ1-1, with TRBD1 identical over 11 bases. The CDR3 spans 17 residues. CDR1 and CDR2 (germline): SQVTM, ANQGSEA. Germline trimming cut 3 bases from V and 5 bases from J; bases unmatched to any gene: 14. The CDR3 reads CSVERDRGRGPATEAFF. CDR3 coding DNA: TGCAGCGTTGAGAGGGACAGGGGGAGGGGGCCCGCTACTGAAGCTTTCTTT.

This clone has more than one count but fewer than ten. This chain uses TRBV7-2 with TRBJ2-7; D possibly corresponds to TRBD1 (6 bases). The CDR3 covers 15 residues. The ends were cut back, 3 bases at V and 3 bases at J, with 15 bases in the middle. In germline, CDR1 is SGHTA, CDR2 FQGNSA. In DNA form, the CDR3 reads TGTGCCAGCAGCTTGAATGGGGGCCCCCTCTACGAGCAGTACTTC. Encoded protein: CASSLNGGPLYEQYF.

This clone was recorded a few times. CDR3 sequence reads: CASSQTGGGPEAFF. As DNA, the CDR3 is TGTGCCAGCAGTCAGACAGGGGGCGGGCCTGAAGCTTTCTTT. The chain has TRBV6-5 and TRBJ1-1; 10 nucleotides align to TRBD1. The germline CDR1 and CDR2 sequences are MNHEY and SVGAGI. The V segment lost 5 bases and the J segment 6 bases; nucleotides outside the gene matches: 6. The CDR3 totals 14 residues.

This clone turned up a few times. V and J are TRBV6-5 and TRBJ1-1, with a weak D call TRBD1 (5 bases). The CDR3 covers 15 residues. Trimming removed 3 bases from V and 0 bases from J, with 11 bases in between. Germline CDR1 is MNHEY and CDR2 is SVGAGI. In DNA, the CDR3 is TGTGCCAGCAGTTATCGAGCAGGGTTGAACACTGAAGCTTTCTTT. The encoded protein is CASSYRAGLNTEAFF.

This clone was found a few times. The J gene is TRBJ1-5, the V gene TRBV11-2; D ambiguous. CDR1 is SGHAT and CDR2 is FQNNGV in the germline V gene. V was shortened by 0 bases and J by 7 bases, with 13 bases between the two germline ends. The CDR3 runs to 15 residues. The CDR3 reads CASSLDRQPGQPQHF. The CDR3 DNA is TGTGCCAGCAGCTTAGACCGACAACCGGGGCAGCCCCAGCATTTT.

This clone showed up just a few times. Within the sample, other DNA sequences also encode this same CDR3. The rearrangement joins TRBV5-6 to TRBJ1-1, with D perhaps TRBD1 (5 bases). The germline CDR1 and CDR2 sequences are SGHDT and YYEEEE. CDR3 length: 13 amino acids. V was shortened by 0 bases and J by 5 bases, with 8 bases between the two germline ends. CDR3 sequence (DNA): TGTGCCAGCAGCTTGGGTAGGGGAACTGAAGCTTTCTTT. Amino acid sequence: CASSLGRGTEAFF. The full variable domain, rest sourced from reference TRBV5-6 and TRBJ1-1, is DAGVTQSPTHLIKTRGQQVTLRCSPKSGHDTVSWYQQALGQGPQFIFQYYEEEERQRGNFPDRFSGHQFPNYSSELNVNALLLGDSALYLCASSLGRGTEAFFGQGTRLTVV.

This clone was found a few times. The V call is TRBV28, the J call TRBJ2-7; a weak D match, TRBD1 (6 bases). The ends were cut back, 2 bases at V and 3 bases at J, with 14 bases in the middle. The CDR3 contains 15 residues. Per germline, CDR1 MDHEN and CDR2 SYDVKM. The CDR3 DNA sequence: TGTGCCAGCAGTTTAATGGCAGGGGCAAACTACGAGCAGTACTTC. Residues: CASSLMAGANYEQYF.

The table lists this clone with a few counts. Written as DNA, the CDR3 is TGTGCCAGCATCCGACAGGGGAATGAGCAGTTCTTC. This sequence encodes CASIRQGNEQFF. The rearrangement joins TRBV2 to TRBJ2-1; TRBD1 agrees at 8 bases. Trimming cost V 7 bases and J 7 bases; bases outside gene matches: 3. CDR1 is SNHLY and CDR2 is FYNNEI in the germline V gene. The CDR3 is 12 amino acids.

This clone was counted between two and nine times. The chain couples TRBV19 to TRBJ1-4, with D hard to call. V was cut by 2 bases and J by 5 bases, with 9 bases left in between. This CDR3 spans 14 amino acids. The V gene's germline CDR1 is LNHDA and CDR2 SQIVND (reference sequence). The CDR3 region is CASSIQALNEKLFF. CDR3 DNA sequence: TGTGCCAGTAGTATACAGGCGCTGAATGAAAAACTGTTTTTT.

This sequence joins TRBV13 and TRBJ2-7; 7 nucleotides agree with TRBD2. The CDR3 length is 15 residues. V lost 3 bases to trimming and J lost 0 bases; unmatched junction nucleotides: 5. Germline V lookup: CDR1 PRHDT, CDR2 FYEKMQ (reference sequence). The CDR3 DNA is TGTGCCAGCAGCTTTACGCGGGGGAGCTCCTACGAGCAGTACTTC. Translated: CASSFTRGSSYEQYF.

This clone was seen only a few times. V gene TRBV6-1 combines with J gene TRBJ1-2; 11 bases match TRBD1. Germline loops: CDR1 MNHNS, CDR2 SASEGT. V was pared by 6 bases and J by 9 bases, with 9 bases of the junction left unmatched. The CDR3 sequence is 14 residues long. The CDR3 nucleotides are TGTGCCAGCAGACCCCTCGGACAGGGGGCAAGCTACACCTTC. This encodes CASRPLGQGASYTF.

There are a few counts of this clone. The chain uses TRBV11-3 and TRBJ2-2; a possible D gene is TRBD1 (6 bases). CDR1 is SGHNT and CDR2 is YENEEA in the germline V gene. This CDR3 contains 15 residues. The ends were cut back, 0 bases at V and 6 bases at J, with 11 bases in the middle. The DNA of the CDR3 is TGTGCCAGCAGCTTAGAACCTTCAGGGGCCGGGGAGCTGTTTTTT. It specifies CASSLEPSGAGELFF.

In DNA, the CDR3 is TGCGCCAGCAGCCGGGGCGGGAATTCGTACAATGAGCAGTTCTTC. Translated, it gives CASSRGGNSYNEQFF. The chain has TRBV5-1 and TRBJ2-1; D is perhaps TRBD2 (6 bases). This CDR3 is built from 15 residues. CDR1 and CDR2 from the germline V gene are SGHRS and YFSETQ. V lost 4 bases to trimming and J lost 4 bases, with 15 bases between them.

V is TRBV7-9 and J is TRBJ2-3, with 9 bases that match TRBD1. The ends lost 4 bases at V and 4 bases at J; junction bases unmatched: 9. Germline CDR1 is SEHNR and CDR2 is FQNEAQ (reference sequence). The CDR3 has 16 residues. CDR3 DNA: TGTGCCAGCAGCTCATTACAGGGGGCTATCTCAGATACGCAGTATTTT. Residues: CASSSLQGAISDTQYF.

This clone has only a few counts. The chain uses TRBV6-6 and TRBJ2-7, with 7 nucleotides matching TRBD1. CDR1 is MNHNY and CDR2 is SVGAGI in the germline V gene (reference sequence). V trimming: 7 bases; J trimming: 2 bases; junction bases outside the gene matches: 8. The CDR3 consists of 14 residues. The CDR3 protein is CASTSKTGTYEQYF. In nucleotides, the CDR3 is TGTGCCAGCACCTCAAAGACAGGGACCTACGAGCAGTACTTC.

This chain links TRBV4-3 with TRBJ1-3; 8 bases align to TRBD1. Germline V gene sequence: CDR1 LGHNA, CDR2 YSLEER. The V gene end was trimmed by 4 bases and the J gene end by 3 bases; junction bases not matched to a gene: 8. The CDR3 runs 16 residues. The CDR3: CASSRPGTGLGNTIYF. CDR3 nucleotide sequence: TGCGCCAGCAGCCGACCAGGGACAGGTCTTGGAAACACCATATATTTT.

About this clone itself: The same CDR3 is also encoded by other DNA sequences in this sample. CDR3 DNA: TGTGCCAGTAGTATGTACTTCGATAGCAATCAGCCCCAGCATTTT. Protein sequence: CASSMYFDSNQPQHF. The chain is built from TRBV19 and TRBJ1-5, with D hard to call. CDR3 size: 15 residues. Germline assignment: CDR1 LNHDA and CDR2 SQIVND (reference sequence). V shed 3 bases and J shed 0 bases, with 9 bases lying between them.

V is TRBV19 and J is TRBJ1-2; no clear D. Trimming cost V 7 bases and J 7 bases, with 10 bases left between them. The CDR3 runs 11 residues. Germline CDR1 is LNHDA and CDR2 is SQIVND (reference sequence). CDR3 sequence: CASTGRGGYTF. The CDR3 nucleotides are TGTGCCAGTACGGGGAGAGGTGGCTACACCTTC. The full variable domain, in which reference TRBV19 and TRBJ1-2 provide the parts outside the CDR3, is DGGITQSPKYLFRKEGQNVTLSCEQNLNHDAMYWYRQDPGQGLRLIYYSQIVNDFQKGDIAEGYSVSREKKESFPLTVTSAQKNPTAFYLCASTGRGGYTFGSGTRLTVV.

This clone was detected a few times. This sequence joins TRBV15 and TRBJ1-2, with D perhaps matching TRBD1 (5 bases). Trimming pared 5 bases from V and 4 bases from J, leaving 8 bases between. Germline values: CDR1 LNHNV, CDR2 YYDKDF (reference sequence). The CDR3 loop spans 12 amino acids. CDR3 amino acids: CATSGQGYGYTF. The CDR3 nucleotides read TGTGCCACCAGCGGCCAGGGCTATGGCTACACCTTC.